One sample yielded the 24 T cell receptor beta chains listed below, sequenced in a study of CXCR3-negative and CXCR3-positive naive CD8 T cells. Carrying UMI labels, the TRB cDNA libraries were prepared through 5' RACE. TCRdb reworked the 5' RACE reads into one entry per CDR3 protein, no DNA. This sample contains about 82,000 distinct CDR3 sequences. The sequenced sample was naive CXCR3- CD8+ T cells from blood. Indicated subset: CD45RO-CCR7+CD27+CD95- naive CD8+ T cells lacking CXCR3 (TNR3-). These TCRs come from a human donor in good health. Some clones in this sample may be carry-over from other donors' samples.

The rearrangement links TRBV29-1 to TRBJ2-3; TCRdb's D gene call, TRBD2, goes unchecked for lack of DNA. The CDR3 covers 14 residues. Germline-derived CDR1 and CDR2 are SQVTM and ANQGSEA. The CDR3 reads CSGVTSGGTDTQYF.

The chain couples TRBV28 to TRBJ2-1; TCRdb lists TRBD1, though no DNA is available to test this call. The germline V gene has CDR1 MDHEN and CDR2 SYDVKM. The CDR3 spans 16 residues. CDR3 loop: CASSLWGAATYNEQFF. The full variable domain, rest sourced from reference TRBV28 and TRBJ2-1, is DVKVTQSSRYLVKRTGEKVFLECVQDMDHENMFWYRQDPGLGLRLIYFSYDVKMKEKGDIPEGYSVSREKKERFSLILESASTNQTSMYLCASSLWGAATYNEQFFGPGTRLTVL.

V gene TRBV6-5 combines with J gene TRBJ1-3. The CDR3 loop spans 16 amino acids. The germline V gene encodes CDR1 MNHEY and CDR2 SVGAGI. The CDR3 is CASSYEGFGSGNTIYF.

The chain recombines TRBV27 with TRBJ1-2; there is no DNA to check the TCRdb D call of TRBD1. CDR3 length equals 13 residues. Germline V gene sequence: CDR1 MNHEY, CDR2 SMNVEV (reference sequence). The CDR3 here is CASSLQGNYGYTF.

The V call is TRBV3-1, the J call TRBJ1-2. There are 16 residues in the CDR3. Germline values: CDR1 LGHDT, CDR2 YNNKEL (reference sequence). CDR3 protein: CASSQDSEAANYGYTF.

The genes are TRBV30 and TRBJ1-1; without DNA, the TCRdb call of TRBD1 cannot be checked. The CDR3 runs 14 residues. Germline loops: CDR1 GTSNPN, CDR2 SVGIG (reference sequence). CDR3 amino acids: CAWSLPPQWAEAFF.

The J gene is TRBJ1-1, the V gene TRBV29-1; TCRdb calls TRBD1, which cannot be checked without DNA. Germline-derived CDR1 and CDR2 are SQVTM and ANQGSEA. The CDR3 loop spans 13 amino acids. The CDR3 protein is CSVPDTGRTEAFF.

V is TRBV7-3 and J is TRBJ1-1; the D gene TCRdb calls, TRBD1, cannot be checked with no DNA. Looked up from germline, CDR1 is SGHTA and CDR2 is FQGTGA. The CDR3 has 16 amino acids. CDR3 residues: CASSLRATGSNAEAFF.

J is TRBJ2-1 and V is TRBV29-1; TCRdb's D call of TRBD1 is untestable without DNA. There are 13 residues in the CDR3. Germline CDR1 reads SQVTM; CDR2 reads ANQGSEA. The CDR3 loop reads CSVEGQVYNEQFF.

J is TRBJ2-2 and V is TRBV12-3 or TRBV12-4; checking the TCRdb D call of TRBD1 is not possible without DNA. This CDR3 comprises 14 residues. The CDR3 is CASSGTGNTGELFF.

The V gene is TRBV6-6, the J gene TRBJ2-7. This CDR3 is built from 16 residues. Germline V gene data show CDR1 as MNHNY and CDR2 as SVGAGI (reference sequence). CDR3 sequence reads: CASSYSMSLASYEQYF.

This chain connects TRBV4-3 to TRBJ1-4; TCRdb reports TRBD1, a call that lacks DNA to check it against. The CDR3 spans 16 residues. Germline lookup yields CDR1 LGHNA and CDR2 YSLEER. The CDR3 spells CASSQVPPGQGEKLFF.

CDR3 amino acids: CASSPEGTTLHF. The chain combines TRBV3-1 with TRBJ1-6. The CDR3 sequence is 12 residues long. Germline V lookup: CDR1 LGHDT, CDR2 YNNKEL (reference sequence).

The V call is TRBV5-4, the J call TRBJ2-7; TCRdb selects TRBD1, and the lack of DNA leaves this call unchecked. The CDR3 totals 14 residues. CDR1 is SGHNT and CDR2 is YYREEE in the germline V gene (reference sequence). This CDR3 is CASSGRDRESEQYF.

The rearrangement links TRBV5-1 to TRBJ1-1. The CDR3 is 13 amino acids. Germline V lookup: CDR1 SGHRS, CDR2 YFSETQ. CDR3 in amino acids: CASSLGGATEAFF.

This chain joins TRBV7-9 and TRBJ1-4; TCRdb picks TRBD1, but there is no DNA to check that call. This CDR3 region has 15 residues. Germline V gene sequence: CDR1 SEHNR, CDR2 FQNEAQ (reference sequence). Here the CDR3 reads CASSLRGQGEEKLFF. The whole variable domain, remainder taken from reference TRBV7-9 and TRBJ1-4, is DTGVSQNPRHKITKRGQNVTFRCDPISEHNRLYWYRQTLGQGPEFLTYFQNEAQLEKSRLLSDRFSAERPKGSFSTLEIQRTEQGDSAMYLCASSLRGQGEEKLFFGSGTQLSVL.

This sequence joins TRBV7-9 and TRBJ2-1; as DNA is missing, the TRBD1 call by TCRdb cannot be tested. There are 15 residues in the CDR3. Looked up from germline, CDR1 is SEHNR and CDR2 is FQNEAQ (reference sequence). The CDR3: CASSQAGGPANEQFF.

V is TRBV15 and J is TRBJ1-4; TCRdb selects TRBD1, and the lack of DNA leaves this call unchecked. The germline V gene has CDR1 LNHNV and CDR2 YYDKDF (reference sequence). The CDR3 totals 15 residues. CDR3: CATSRDWQGGEKLFF.

This rearrangement joins TRBV6-1 to TRBJ2-1; TCRdb reports TRBD2, a call that lacks DNA to check it against. The germline V gene has CDR1 MNHNS and CDR2 SASEGT. The CDR3 is made up of 15 amino acids. CDR3: CASSLGLAGPNEQFF.

V usage is TRBV6-5 and J usage is TRBJ1-2; TCRdb's D gene call, TRBD1, goes unchecked for lack of DNA. The CDR3 is 12 residues long. Germline values: CDR1 MNHEY, CDR2 SVGAGI. CDR3 protein: CASNNRGHGYTF.

The chain recombines TRBV4-2 with TRBJ2-1; as DNA is missing, the TRBD2 call by TCRdb cannot be tested. Germline CDR1 reads LGHNA; CDR2 reads YNFKEQ. This CDR3 has 16 amino acids. CDR3: CASSQEAEYSYNEQFF.

V gene TRBV7-9 combines with J gene TRBJ1-1. Germline assignment: CDR1 SEHNR and CDR2 FQNEAQ (reference sequence). The CDR3 runs 13 residues. The CDR3 loop is CASSYPTRTEAFF.

V is TRBV7-9 and J is TRBJ1-1; the D call of TRBD1 rests on TCRdb alone, since no DNA is present to check it. CDR3 length equals 14 residues. The germline gives CDR1 SEHNR, CDR2 FQNEAQ (reference sequence). CDR3: CASREGGAYTEAFF.

This chain joins TRBV12-3 or TRBV12-4 and TRBJ1-4; lacking DNA, the TRBD1 call made by TCRdb goes unchecked. The CDR3 contains 15 residues. The CDR3 region is CASSFEGQGHENLFF.